These 27 T cell receptor beta chains came from one sample sequenced in a study of cytomegalovirus exposure and HLA in healthy donors. Amplification used 60 Vbeta primers and 13 Jbeta primers. Sequenced by immunoSEQ multiplex PCR; TCRdb stores in-frame clones only, minus some. The sample has roughly 100,000 clones; 70% to 80% are singletons. Material for sequencing was PBMCs. Receptor source: a man aged 60-69 years in good health and CMV-seronegative.

The gene calls are TRBV5-1 and TRBJ2-5; 7 bases align to TRBD1. Germline-derived CDR1 and CDR2 are SGHRS and YFSETQ. The CDR3 spans 16 residues. The trim removed 0 bases at V and 2 bases at J, leaving 7 bases unmatched. CDR3 DNA sequence: TGCGCCAGCAGCTTGGGTAGGGGGCTAAGTCAAGAGACCCAGTACTTC. Encoded protein: CASSLGRGLSQETQYF.

The rearrangement joins TRBV15 to TRBJ1-3; 9 bases map to TRBD1. V gave up 5 bases and J gave up 3 bases; unmatched junction bases: 8. The CDR3 has 16 residues. CDR1 and CDR2 from the germline V gene are LNHNV and YYDKDF (reference sequence). This CDR3 reads CATSWAPTGGGNTIYF. In DNA, the CDR3 is TGTGCCACCAGCTGGGCTCCGACAGGGGGTGGAAACACCATATATTTT.

This clone was counted a few times. The gene calls are TRBV5-6 and TRBJ1-1; a possible D gene is TRBD1 (6 bases). The germline CDR1 and CDR2 sequences are SGHDT and YYEEEE. V lost 6 bases, J lost 8 bases, and 11 bases lay in between. The CDR3 has 11 amino acids. The CDR3 DNA is TGTGCCAGCACTGGGCAGGGGGAAGCTTTCTTT. It is translated as CASTGQGEAFF.

This clone was counted a few times. V is TRBV6-5 and J is TRBJ1-4, with D possibly matching TRBD1 (5 bases). With 5 bases removed from V and 4 bases from J, the gap between germline ends came to 8 bases. CDR3 length: 13 residues. Germline lookup yields CDR1 MNHEY and CDR2 SVGAGI. This CDR3 is CASSPRVNEKLFF. CDR3 DNA sequence: TGTGCCAGCAGTCCCAGGGTTAATGAAAAACTGTTTTTT.

The rearrangement uses TRBV27 and TRBJ1-5, with 8 nucleotides matching TRBD1. Trimming took 5 bases from V and 7 from J; bases not matched to a gene: 16. Germline-derived CDR1 and CDR2 are MNHEY and SMNVEV (reference sequence). The CDR3 spans 17 residues. The chain's CDR3 is CASSPALQGVNGQPQHF. CDR3 nucleotides: TGTGCCAGCAGTCCTGCCCTACAGGGGGTGAACGGACAGCCCCAGCATTTT.

This clone turned up a few times. The rearrangement links TRBV5-1 to TRBJ2-3; 12 bases align to TRBD2. The trim removed 1 base at V and 6 bases at J, leaving 3 bases unmatched. Germline V CDR1 and CDR2: SGHRS, YFSETQ. The CDR3 totals 15 residues. CDR3 residues: CASSLLGTSGDTQYF. CDR3 nucleotide sequence: TGCGCCAGCAGCTTGTTAGGGACTAGCGGGGATACGCAGTATTTT.

V and J are TRBV4-3 and TRBJ1-4; TRBD1 aligns across 7 bases. Germline loops: CDR1 LGHNA, CDR2 YSLEER. The V segment lost 8 bases and the J segment 2 bases; nucleotides outside the gene matches: 20. CDR3 length: 19 residues. In nucleotides, the CDR3 is TGCGCCAGCGGCCGTTTGACAGGGACCTTAGAGAGGACTAATGAAAAACTGTTTTTT. Its translation is CASGRLTGTLERTNEKLFF.

The V call is TRBV7-2, the J call TRBJ2-1, with 9 nucleotides matching TRBD2. The V and J ends lost 2 bases and 3 bases, in that order; junction bases with no gene match: 11. The CDR3 sequence is 18 residues long. The germline V gene has CDR1 SGHTA and CDR2 FQGNSA. The chain's CDR3 is CASSLYPSVAGVYNEQFF. The CDR3 DNA reads TGTGCCAGCAGCTTATATCCCTCCGTAGCGGGGGTCTACAATGAGCAGTTCTTC.

The V and J genes are TRBV18 and TRBJ1-4; D is uncertain. Germline assignment: CDR1 KGHSH and CDR2 LQKENI. V lost 3 bases and J 1 base, leaving 9 bases between the germline ends. The CDR3 spans 15 residues. The CDR3 DNA reads TGTGCCAGCTCACCGGAGGCTGGAACTAATGAAAAACTGTTTTTT. Its protein product is CASSPEAGTNEKLFF.

This chain uses TRBV7-2 with TRBJ2-2; 10 bases are a match to TRBD1. V trimming: 5 bases; J trimming: 6 bases; junction bases outside the gene matches: 9. Germline V gene sequence: CDR1 SGHTA, CDR2 FQGNSA. The CDR3 sequence is 16 residues long. CDR3 in amino acids: CASSLMTGGAPGELFF. The CDR3 DNA reads TGTGCCAGCAGCCTAATGACAGGGGGCGCACCCGGGGAGCTGTTTTTT.

The genes are TRBV18 and TRBJ1-1; weak D call: TRBD1 (5 bases). This CDR3 is built from 16 residues. Germline V lookup: CDR1 KGHSH, CDR2 LQKENI. The V end was cut by 2 bases, the J end by 1 base, with 14 bases between. The CDR3 DNA reads as TGTGCCAGCTCACCAGGGGATCGACAGAGGAACACTGAAGCTTTCTTT. Its translation: CASSPGDRQRNTEAFF.

The rearrangement joins TRBV5-1 to TRBJ1-1; 8 bases match TRBD1. Germline CDR1 SGHRS, CDR2 YFSETQ. The CDR3 totals 14 residues. V lost 4 bases to trimming and J lost 1 base; unmatched junction nucleotides: 3. The CDR3 sequence: CASSPDRANTEAFF. The CDR3 DNA reads TGCGCCAGCAGCCCGGACAGGGCGAACACTGAAGCTTTCTTT.

The genes are TRBV7-2 and TRBJ2-5; the D gene is possibly TRBD1 (5 bases). Trimming removed 7 bases from V and 7 bases from J, with 16 bases in between. The CDR3 length is 13 residues. Germline V gene sequence: CDR1 SGHTA, CDR2 FQGNSA. CDR3 sequence reads: CASTKQAVGTQYF. In nucleotides, the CDR3 is TGTGCCAGCACCAAACAGGCCGTCGGGACCCAGTACTTC.

A single count supports this clone. The chain employs TRBV10-3 and TRBJ2-7, with TRBD1 as a possible D gene (6 bases). V lost 4 bases and J 2 bases, leaving 12 bases between the germline ends. The CDR3 consists of 14 residues. Germline assignment: CDR1 ENHRY and CDR2 SYGVKD. Written as DNA, the CDR3 is TGTGCCATCAGTGGACAGGCGAAAACCTACGAGCAGTACTTC. Protein: CAISGQAKTYEQYF.

The rearrangement joins TRBV25-1 to TRBJ2-1; D is uncertain. V lost 6 bases and J 4 bases, leaving 16 bases between the germline ends. The CDR3 has 15 amino acids. Germline assignment: CDR1 MGHDK and CDR2 SYGVNS. The CDR3 nucleotides are TGTGCCAGCAGCCCACCGGGTTTGAGATACAATGAGCAGTTCTTC. It codes for CASSPPGLRYNEQFF.

The chain couples TRBV7-2 to TRBJ2-7; 12 nucleotides align to TRBD2. The V gene's germline CDR1 is SGHTA and CDR2 FQGNSA. V lost 5 bases to trimming and J lost 3 bases; unmatched junction nucleotides: 5. The CDR3 sequence is 15 residues long. The CDR3 nucleotides are TGTGCCAGCAGCCCAACTAGCGGGGGGAGCTACGAGCAGTACTTC. Its protein is CASSPTSGGSYEQYF. Combining the CDR3 with reference TRBV7-2 and TRBJ2-7 gives the whole variable domain GAGVSQSPSNKVTEKGKDVELRCDPISGHTALYWYRQSLGQGLEFLIYFQGNSAPDKSGLPSDRFSAERTGGSVSTLTIQRTQQEDSAVYLCASSPTSGGSYEQYFGPGTRLTVT.

The chain recombines TRBV27 with TRBJ2-2, with TRBD2 identical over 8 bases. This CDR3 contains 14 residues. Unmatched junction bases numbered 7, after V lost 6 bases and J lost 7 bases. CDR1 is MNHEY, CDR2 SMNVEV, per germline (reference sequence). The CDR3 sequence: CASSPGGRIGELFF. The DNA of the CDR3 is TGTGCCAGCAGCCCGGGGGGGAGGATCGGGGAGCTGTTTTTT.

V usage is TRBV5-1 and J usage is TRBJ2-6, with D perhaps matching TRBD2 (5 bases). The germline V and J ends were trimmed by 2 bases and 2 bases, with 11 bases remaining between them. This CDR3 spans 16 amino acids. Germline CDR1 and CDR2: SGHRS and YFSETQ. The CDR3 sequence is CASSFPLGAGANVLTF. The CDR3 coding sequence is TGCGCCAGCAGCTTTCCCCTGGGAGCTGGGGCCAACGTCCTGACTTTC.

This clone was counted between two and nine times. V and J are TRBV7-9 and TRBJ1-1; D ambiguous. The V end was cut by 1 base, the J end by 8 bases, with 11 bases between. There are 13 residues in the CDR3. Germline V gene lookup returns CDR1 SEHNR and CDR2 FQNEAQ (reference sequence). The CDR3, as DNA: TGTGCCAGCAGCTTAGTCATATTGGCCGAAGCTTTCTTT. This sequence encodes CASSLVILAEAFF.

The chain links TRBV13 to TRBJ1-1; the D gene is possibly TRBD1 (6 bases). The CDR3 spans 12 residues. The ends were cut back, 10 bases at V and 6 bases at J, with 15 bases in the middle. Germline lookup yields CDR1 PRHDT and CDR2 FYEKMQ (reference sequence). This chain's CDR3 is CATGGAVPEAFF. The CDR3 DNA reads TGTGCCACGGGGGGGGCGGTTCCTGAAGCTTTCTTT.

This clone appeared a few times. This chain uses TRBV5-6 with TRBJ2-5, with 14 bases that match TRBD2. This CDR3 spans 17 amino acids. V was pared by 0 bases and J by 4 bases, with 5 bases of the junction left unmatched. The germline V gene encodes CDR1 SGHDT and CDR2 YYEEEE. CDR3 residues: CASSLAVTSGGAETQYF. The CDR3 nucleotides are TGTGCCAGCAGCTTGGCCGTGACTAGCGGGGGGGCAGAGACCCAGTACTTC.

The J gene is TRBJ1-1, the V gene TRBV28, with D tentatively TRBD1 (5 bases). The CDR3 runs 14 residues. The V and J ends lost 3 bases and 3 bases respectively, with 11 bases between them. Germline lookup yields CDR1 MDHEN and CDR2 SYDVKM. CDR3 nucleotides: TGTGCCAGCAGTTTTAGACAGACTTACACTGAAGCTTTCTTT. This encodes CASSFRQTYTEAFF.

This clone was counted a few times. V and J are TRBV4-3 and TRBJ2-1; D may be TRBD1 (5 bases). The germline V gene encodes CDR1 LGHNA and CDR2 YSLEER. V dropped 1 base and J dropped 5 bases, with 12 bases sitting between them. The CDR3 sequence is 15 residues long. The CDR3 region has the DNA TGCGCCAGCAGCCAAGGGGGCCTGAAGGACAATGAGCAGTTCTTC. As protein: CASSQGGLKDNEQFF.

This chain links TRBV5-6 with TRBJ2-7, with D hard to call. Per the germline V gene, CDR1 is SGHDT and CDR2 is YYEEEE. This CDR3 has 14 residues. V lost 1 base to trimming and J lost 0 bases, with 8 bases between them. The CDR3 sequence: CASSLYLSSYEQYV. CDR3 nucleotides: TGTGCCAGCAGCTTGTACCTTAGCTCCTACGAGCAGTACGTC.

The CDR3 DNA follows: TGTGCCAGCAGCTCTACAGGGATCACTGAAGCTTTCTTT. This encodes CASSSTGITEAFF. The V gene is TRBV7-9, the J gene TRBJ1-1, with D perhaps TRBD1 (6 bases). The CDR3 has 13 amino acids. Germline CDR1 reads SEHNR; CDR2 reads FQNEAQ (reference sequence). V lost 4 bases to trimming and J lost 4 bases, with 10 bases between them.

J is TRBJ1-1 and V is TRBV5-6; TRBD1 is a possible D gene (5 bases). The CDR3 consists of 13 residues. V was shortened by 3 bases and J by 2 bases, with 8 bases between the two germline ends. CDR1 and CDR2 from the germline V gene are SGHDT and YYEEEE. The CDR3 DNA sequence: TGTGCCAGCAGCTCGACAGTAAACACTGAAGCTTTCTTT. Protein product: CASSSTVNTEAFF. Full variable domain (missing parts from reference TRBV5-6 and TRBJ1-1): DAGVTQSPTHLIKTRGQQVTLRCSPKSGHDTVSWYQQALGQGPQFIFQYYEEEERQRGNFPDRFSGHQFPNYSSELNVNALLLGDSALYLCASSSTVNTEAFFGQGTRLTVV.

The chain couples TRBV15 to TRBJ2-5; TRBD1 is a possible D gene (5 bases). Trimming pared 4 bases from V and 2 bases from J, leaving 11 bases between. The CDR3 covers 14 residues. Germline CDR1 LNHNV, CDR2 YYDKDF (reference sequence). The CDR3 DNA reads TGTGCCACCAGCACACATACAGGTCAAGAGACCCAGTACTTC. It is translated as CATSTHTGQETQYF. The full variable domain, in which reference TRBV15 and TRBJ2-5 provide the parts outside the CDR3, is DAMVIQNPRYQVTQFGKPVTLSCSQTLNHNVMYWYQQKSSQAPKLLFHYYDKDFNNEADTPDNFQSRRPNTSFCFLDIRSPGLGDTAMYLCATSTHTGQETQYFGPGTRLLVL.